The text below deals with one T cell receptor beta chain. No antigen is known for it. Total RNA extraction produced at least 5.5 micrograms (per sample) for the study. The germline V gene encodes CDR1 SGHTA and CDR2 FQGNSA. Trimming took off 10 bases at V and 3 bases at J, with 13 bases between the two ends. There are 13 residues in the CDR3. This specimen belongs to a study of blood T cells in healthy people across ages. Whole-study results and caveats: Older age coincided with a roughly linear decline in TCR beta diversity per million T cells.

Together with a sample-barcoded 5' primer, a J-beta primer mix was included in a second PCR lasting about 6 to 12 cycles. The template-switch adaptor was a 5' adaptor with 12 random nucleotides. It tagged each cDNA molecule. In TCRdb, the 5' RACE reads were re-called with MiXCR into one record per CDR3 protein. Of approximately 800,000 distinct CDR3 sequences listed, 58% were seen once; the top ten hold around 22%. This receptor was identified in a man aged 25 to 40 in good health. Specimen: blood. The chain is built from TRBV7-2 and TRBJ1-5; D gene ambiguous. CDR3 sequence (DNA): TGTGCCACCGGGAGGGATCCCAATCAGCCCCAGCATTTT. It yields the protein CATGRDPNQPQHF.